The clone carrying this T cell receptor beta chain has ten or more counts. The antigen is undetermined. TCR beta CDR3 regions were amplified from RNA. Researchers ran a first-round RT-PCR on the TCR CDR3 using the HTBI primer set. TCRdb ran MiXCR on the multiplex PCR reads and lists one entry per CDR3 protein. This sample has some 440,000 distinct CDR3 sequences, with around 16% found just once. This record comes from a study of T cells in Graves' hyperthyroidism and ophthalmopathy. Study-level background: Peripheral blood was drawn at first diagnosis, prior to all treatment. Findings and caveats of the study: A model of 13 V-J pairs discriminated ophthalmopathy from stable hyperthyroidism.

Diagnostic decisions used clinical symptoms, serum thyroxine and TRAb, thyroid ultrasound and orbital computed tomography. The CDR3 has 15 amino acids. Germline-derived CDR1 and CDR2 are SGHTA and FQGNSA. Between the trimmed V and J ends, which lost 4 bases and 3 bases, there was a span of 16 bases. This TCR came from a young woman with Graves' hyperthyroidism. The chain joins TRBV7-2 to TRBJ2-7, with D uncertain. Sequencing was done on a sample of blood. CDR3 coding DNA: TGTGCCAGCAGCTACCGCCTAGACCCGGACTACGAGCAGTACTTC. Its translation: CASSYRLDPDYEQYF.